The 19 T cell receptor beta chains below were found in one sample sequenced in a study of cytomegalovirus exposure and HLA in healthy donors. 13 Jbeta primers and 60 Vbeta primers were used for the PCR. Assay used: immunoSEQ multiplex PCR; TCRdb lists only in-frame clones, some missing. The sample lists approximately 88,000 clones; around 64% were seen once. The sample consisted of PBMCs. These receptors were taken from a man aged 55-75 years in good health and CMV-seronegative.

The chain combines TRBV29-1 with TRBJ1-2; 8 nucleotides line up with TRBD1. J lost 5 bases, V lost 7 bases, and 9 bases had no gene match. Germline-derived CDR1 and CDR2 are SQVTM and ANQGSEA. CDR3 length: 13 amino acids. The CDR3 region is CSAWVTGEYGYTF. The CDR3 region has the DNA TGCAGCGCTTGGGTGACAGGGGAATATGGCTACACCTTC.

The table lists this clone with a count of one. The chain combines TRBV5-1 with TRBJ2-6, with 10 bases fitting TRBD1. CDR3 size: 17 residues. Germline-derived CDR1 and CDR2 are SGHRS and YFSETQ. With 4 bases clipped from V and 1 base from J, the junction kept 5 bases outside the gene matches. The CDR3 sequence is CASSPWTGGSGANVLTF. The CDR3 DNA sequence: TGCGCCAGCAGCCCCTGGACAGGGGGATCTGGGGCCAACGTCCTGACTTTC.

This rearrangement joins TRBV5-5 to TRBJ2-6; D ambiguous. The CDR3 consists of 15 residues. CDR1 and CDR2 (germline): SGHKS, YYEKEE (reference sequence). Trimming took off 0 bases at V and 0 bases at J, with 4 bases between the two ends. DNA of the CDR3: TGTGCCAGCAGCTTGGGGCTCTCTGGGGCCAACGTCCTGACTTTC. Amino acids: CASSLGLSGANVLTF.

The V and J genes are TRBV2 and TRBJ1-1; 7 nucleotides agree with TRBD1. Trimming removed 6 bases from V and 3 bases from J; junction bases left unmatched: 4. Germline lookup yields CDR1 SNHLY and CDR2 FYNNEI. The CDR3 contains 13 residues. The CDR3, as DNA: TGTGCCAGCAGCCTCAGGGGGGACACTGAAGCTTTCTTT. This translates into CASSLRGDTEAFF.

The chain employs TRBV19 and TRBJ1-5; D perhaps matches TRBD1 (6 bases). Germline CDR1 is LNHDA and CDR2 is SQIVND (reference sequence). V lost 8 bases and J 0 bases, leaving 14 bases between the germline ends. The CDR3 runs to 15 residues. The CDR3 spells CASHGGRPSNQPQHF. The CDR3 DNA follows: TGTGCCAGTCATGGGGGCAGACCTAGCAATCAGCCCCAGCATTTT.

This clone occurred once. This chain links TRBV9 with TRBJ1-3; D is undetermined. V gave up 3 bases and J gave up 4 bases, with 5 bases separating them. The germline V gene has CDR1 SGDLS and CDR2 YYNGEE. The length of the CDR3 is 12 residues. Here the CDR3 DNA reads TGTGCCAGCAGCGCATCCGGAAACACCATATATTTT. Its protein is CASSASGNTIYF.

This clone came up a few times. V is TRBV21-1 and J is TRBJ1-2; the table's D call TRBD1 went unverified against the DNA. TRBV21-1 is a known pseudogene. The length of the CDR3 is 15 residues. CDR3 loop: CASSKRSRQYYGYTF. The CDR3 coding sequence is TGTGCCAGCAGCAAACGTTCGCGACAGTACTATGGCTACACCTTC.

The rearrangement links TRBV2 to TRBJ2-7; possible D gene TRBD1, 6 bases. The CDR3 spans 13 residues. Germline CDR1 and CDR2: SNHLY and FYNNEI. V dropped 8 bases and J dropped 7 bases, with 18 bases sitting between them. CDR3 DNA sequence: TGTGCCAGCCTCCGGGACATCGGTGTGGAGCAGTACTTC. It is translated as CASLRDIGVEQYF.

The chain links TRBV27 to TRBJ2-5; D unresolved. The CDR3 runs 14 residues. Trimming cost V 3 bases and J 4 bases, with 12 bases left between them. Germline V lookup: CDR1 MNHEY, CDR2 SMNVEV (reference sequence). CDR3 DNA sequence: TGTGCCAGCAGTTTCCTAGATAGAGGAGAGACCCAGTACTTC. Translating gives CASSFLDRGETQYF.

CDR3 in amino acids: CASSLSEQGGYEQYF. The CDR3, as DNA: TGTGCCAGCAGTTTATCGGAGCAGGGGGGATACGAGCAGTACTTC. This sequence joins TRBV27 and TRBJ2-7, with a tentative D call TRBD1 (7 bases). Trimming pared 0 bases from V and 4 bases from J, leaving 13 bases between. Germline V gives CDR1 MNHEY, CDR2 SMNVEV (reference sequence). This CDR3 has 15 residues.

The genes are TRBV5-1 and TRBJ2-1; 10 bases are shared with TRBD1. The CDR3 is 15 amino acids. CDR1 and CDR2 from the germline V gene are SGHRS and YFSETQ. Trimming removed 3 bases from V and 3 bases from J; junction bases left unmatched: 3. In DNA form, the CDR3 reads TGCGCCAGCAGCTCGGGACAGGGGTTCTACAATGAGCAGTTCTTC. Translation: CASSSGQGFYNEQFF. Filled out from reference TRBV5-1 and TRBJ2-1, the complete variable domain reads KAGVTQTPRYLIKTRGQQVTLSCSPISGHRSVSWYQQTPGQGLQFLFEYFSETQRNKGNFPGRFSGRQFSNSRSEMNVSTLELGDSALYLCASSSGQGFYNEQFFGPGTRLTVL.

The V gene is TRBV28, the J gene TRBJ2-7; 9 bases agree with TRBD1. Germline loops: CDR1 MDHEN, CDR2 SYDVKM. The CDR3 covers 17 residues. V was clipped by 3 bases and J by 0 bases; unmatched bases: 9. CDR3 sequence (DNA): TGTGCCAGCAGTTTGAACCCCGGGACAGGGAGCTCCTACGAGCAGTACTTC. Residues: CASSLNPGTGSSYEQYF.

The rearrangement uses TRBV4-1 and TRBJ2-5, with 9 bases lining up with TRBD1. Germline V gene sequence: CDR1 MGHRA, CDR2 YSYEKL. The V segment lost 4 bases and the J segment 4 bases; nucleotides outside the gene matches: 10. The CDR3 covers 16 residues. DNA for the CDR3: TGCGCCAGCAGCCGGCGTCGGGACAGGGATGGAGAGACCCAGTACTTC. Protein: CASSRRRDRDGETQYF.

The gene calls are TRBV30 and TRBJ1-2; D is possibly TRBD1 (6 bases). The germline V and J ends were trimmed by 3 bases and 0 bases, with 17 bases remaining between them. The CDR3 covers 16 residues. CDR1 is GTSNPN and CDR2 is SVGIG in the germline V gene (reference sequence). CDR3 region: CAWRGTRWHPNYGYTF. As DNA, the CDR3 is TGTGCCTGGAGAGGGACAAGGTGGCACCCTAACTATGGCTACACCTTC.

This sequence joins TRBV28 and TRBJ1-3; a weak D match, TRBD1 (5 bases). Trimming pared 3 bases from V and 4 bases from J, leaving 10 bases between. CDR1 is MDHEN, CDR2 SYDVKM, per germline. The CDR3 runs 14 residues. CDR3 nucleotide sequence: TGTGCCAGCAGTTTTATAGGGGCGGGAAACACCATATATTTT. It encodes CASSFIGAGNTIYF.

J is TRBJ1-1 and V is TRBV2; D remains unclear. V dropped 7 bases and J dropped 1 base, with 10 bases sitting between them. This CDR3 region has 13 residues. Germline loops: CDR1 SNHLY, CDR2 FYNNEI. This CDR3 reads CASTGLTNTEAFF. Here the CDR3 DNA reads TGTGCCAGCACAGGTTTGACGAACACTGAAGCTTTCTTT.

The J gene is TRBJ1-2, the V gene TRBV6-5; 9 nucleotides agree with TRBD1. The ends lost 5 bases at V and 6 bases at J; junction bases unmatched: 4. This CDR3 region has 13 residues. Looked up from germline, CDR1 is MNHEY and CDR2 is SVGAGI. The CDR3, as DNA: TGTGCCAGCAGTGGGACAGGGATTGATGGCTACACCTTC. It yields the protein CASSGTGIDGYTF.

The chain is built from TRBV5-1 and TRBJ1-1, with a possible D match to TRBD1 (6 bases). Deletions cut 4 bases from V and 2 bases from J, with 18 bases between. The germline gives CDR1 SGHRS, CDR2 YFSETQ. The CDR3 has 16 residues. The chain's CDR3 is CASSVGPMGANTEAFF. The CDR3 nucleotides read TGCGCCAGCAGCGTTGGACCCATGGGGGCAAACACTGAAGCTTTCTTT.

This clone has just a few counts. This chain uses TRBV5-4 with TRBJ2-2, with 7 bases that match TRBD2. There are 15 residues in the CDR3. J lost 6 bases, V lost 0 bases, and 5 bases had no gene match. Germline V gives CDR1 SGHNT, CDR2 YYREEE (reference sequence). The CDR3 coding sequence is TGTGCCAGCAGCTTGGAGGGACTAAGGGCCGGGGAGCTGTTTTTT. As protein: CASSLEGLRAGELFF.